A selection of T cell receptor beta chains follows, all from one sample in a study of blood T cell repertoires in COVID-19. Repertoires were generated with immunoSEQ multiplex PCR, while TCRdb's copy carries only in-frame clones and drops some. The sample has about 240,000 clones; roughly nine tenths are singletons. Sequencing was performed on peripheral blood. These receptors were collected from a man in his fifties or sixties with acute or convalescent COVID-19. The CDR3 runs from the conserved cysteine through the conserved F or W. D genes are given only for firm matches. Not every row has a clone size; where given, it reads once, few, many or a size class.

clone_size: NA; d_call: TRBD1; v_call: TRBV24-1; j_call: TRBJ1-2; cdr3_aa: CATSVATGGSYGYTF; cdr3_nt: TGTGCCACCAGTGTCGCAACAGGGGGCAGCTATGGCTACACCTTC
clone_size: NA; d_call: TRBD1; v_call: TRBV7-9; j_call: TRBJ1-1; cdr3_aa: CASSLAGTANTEAFF; cdr3_nt: TGTGCCAGCAGCTTAGCTGGGACAGCCAACACTGAAGCTTTCTTT
clone_size: NA; d_call: TRBD1; v_call: TRBV7-6; j_call: TRBJ2-1; cdr3_aa: CASSLGIGTDYNEQFF; cdr3_nt: TGTGCCAGCAGCTTAGGGATTGGGACAGATTACAATGAGCAGTTCTTC
clone_size: NA; d_call: NA; v_call: TRBV7-2; j_call: TRBJ2-7; cdr3_aa: CASSLASADYEQYF; cdr3_nt: TGTGCCAGCAGCTTAGCGTCGGCGGACTACGAGCAGTACTTC
clone_size: NA; d_call: NA; v_call: TRBV15; j_call: TRBJ2-3; cdr3_aa: CATSRDPGTDTQYF; cdr3_nt: TGTGCCACCAGCAGAGACCCAGGCACAGATACGCAGTATTTT
clone_size: NA; d_call: NA; v_call: TRBV4-2; j_call: TRBJ1-6; cdr3_aa: CASSQGSGSSYNSPLHF; cdr3_nt: TGTGCCAGCAGCCAAGGATCAGGTAGCTCCTATAATTCACCCCTCCACTTT
clone_size: NA; d_call: NA; v_call: TRBV3-1/TRBV3-2; j_call: TRBJ1-2; cdr3_aa: CASSRQIYGYTF; cdr3_nt: TGTGCCAGCAGCCGACAGATCTATGGCTACACCTTC
clone_size: NA; d_call: TRBD2; v_call: TRBV7-6; j_call: TRBJ2-5; cdr3_aa: CASSWGISAGEGETQYF; cdr3_nt: TGTGCCAGCAGCTGGGGAATATCGGCGGGAGAGGGAGAGACCCAGTACTTC
clone_size: NA; d_call: NA; v_call: TRBV29-1; j_call: TRBJ1-1; cdr3_aa: CSVEESPGTEAFF; cdr3_nt: TGCAGCGTTGAAGAGTCCCCGGGCACTGAAGCTTTCTTT
clone_size: NA; d_call: TRBD2; v_call: TRBV7-2; j_call: TRBJ2-7; cdr3_aa: CASSLTSGTLAQYF; cdr3_nt: TGTGCCAGCAGCTTAACTAGCGGGACCCTAGCGCAGTACTTC
clone_size: NA; d_call: TRBD2; v_call: TRBV2; j_call: TRBJ2-3; cdr3_aa: CASSVRTSATDTQYF; cdr3_nt: TGTGCCAGCAGTGTTCGGACTAGCGCTACAGATACGCAGTATTTT
clone_size: NA; d_call: NA; v_call: TRBV9; j_call: TRBJ2-2; cdr3_aa: CASSVRGTGELFF; cdr3_nt: TGTGCCAGCAGCGTCAGGGGTACCGGGGAGCTGTTTTTT
clone_size: NA; d_call: TRBD1; v_call: TRBV7-2; j_call: TRBJ1-3; cdr3_aa: CASSFTYVGQGHSGNTIYF; cdr3_nt: TGTGCCAGCAGCTTCACCTACGTGGGACAGGGCCATTCTGGAAACACCATATATTTT
clone_size: NA; d_call: NA; v_call: TRBV15; j_call: TRBJ2-7; cdr3_aa: CATSSQGPGYEQYF; cdr3_nt: TGTGCCACCAGCAGTCAGGGGCCTGGGTACGAGCAGTACTTC
clone_size: NA; d_call: TRBD1; v_call: TRBV20-1; j_call: TRBJ2-3; cdr3_aa: CSASRGTGATQYF; cdr3_nt: TGCAGTGCTAGTAGAGGGACAGGGGCTACGCAGTATTTT
clone_size: NA; d_call: NA; v_call: TRBV6-5; j_call: TRBJ2-7; cdr3_aa: CASSYSTGSAYEQYF; cdr3_nt: TGTGCCAGCAGTTACTCGACGGGGTCCGCCTACGAGCAGTACTTC
clone_size: NA; d_call: TRBD1; v_call: TRBV18; j_call: TRBJ1-5; cdr3_aa: CASSPLLSGGEEPQHF; cdr3_nt: TGTGCCAGCTCACCACTCCTGTCAGGGGGCGAGGAGCCCCAGCATTTT
clone_size: NA; d_call: NA; v_call: TRBV19; j_call: TRBJ2-1; cdr3_aa: CASSIDKSNEQFF; cdr3_nt: TGTGCCAGTAGTATAGATAAGAGCAATGAGCAGTTCTTC
clone_size: once; d_call: TRBD1; v_call: TRBV19; j_call: TRBJ1-2; cdr3_aa: CASSRDRVIDYGYTF; cdr3_nt: TGTGCCAGTAGTAGGGACAGGGTAATTGACTATGGCTACACCTTC
clone_size: few; d_call: NA; v_call: TRBV6-4; j_call: TRBJ2-5; cdr3_aa: CASSDAGRARRETQYF; cdr3_nt: TGTGCCAGCAGTGATGCGGGGCGGGCCAGAAGAGAGACCCAGTACTTC
clone_size: NA; d_call: NA; v_call: TRBV5-4; j_call: TRBJ2-5; cdr3_aa: CASSSGLQGHSKTQYF; cdr3_nt: TGTGCCAGCAGCTCGGGCCTACAGGGTCACTCAAAGACCCAGTACTTC
clone_size: NA; d_call: NA; v_call: TRBV7-9; j_call: TRBJ1-5; cdr3_aa: CASTLGGDQPQHF; cdr3_nt: TGTGCCAGCACCCTAGGAGGGGATCAGCCCCAGCATTTT
clone_size: once; d_call: TRBD1; v_call: TRBV19; j_call: TRBJ2-7; cdr3_aa: CASSPRTGAYEQYF; cdr3_nt: TGTGCCAGTAGTCCAAGGACAGGAGCCTACGAGCAGTACTTC
clone_size: NA; d_call: TRBD2; v_call: TRBV2; j_call: TRBJ2-1; cdr3_aa: CASKWATGGLTSGGDYNEQFF; cdr3_nt: TGTGCCAGCAAATGGGCTACAGGGGGCTTAACTAGCGGGGGCGACTACAATGAGCAGTTCTTC
clone_size: many; d_call: NA; v_call: TRBV18; j_call: TRBJ2-5; cdr3_aa: CASSPPSGFETQYF; cdr3_nt: TGTGCCAGCTCACCACCTTCAGGGTTTGAGACCCAGTACTTC
clone_size: NA; d_call: TRBD2; v_call: TRBV19; j_call: TRBJ2-1; cdr3_aa: CASSISLLAGRGNEQFF; cdr3_nt: TGTGCCAGTAGTATCTCGCTTCTAGCGGGAAGAGGGAATGAGCAGTTCTTC
clone_size: NA; d_call: TRBD1; v_call: TRBV7-9; j_call: TRBJ2-7; cdr3_aa: CASSLDRGLNEQYF; cdr3_nt: TGTGCCAGCAGCTTGGACAGGGGGCTCAACGAGCAGTACTTC
clone_size: NA; d_call: NA; v_call: TRBV19; j_call: TRBJ1-6; cdr3_aa: CASSSDSSYNSPLHF; cdr3_nt: TGTGCCAGTAGCTCGGACAGCTCCTATAATTCACCCCTCCACTTT
clone_size: NA; d_call: TRBD2; v_call: TRBV6-6; j_call: TRBJ2-2; cdr3_aa: CASSLAGGPSGTGELFF; cdr3_nt: TGTGCCAGCAGTCTAGCGGGAGGGCCCTCGGGAACCGGGGAGCTGTTTTTT
clone_size: NA; d_call: NA; v_call: TRBV19; j_call: TRBJ1-3; cdr3_aa: CASSITGGRRNTIYF; cdr3_nt: TGTGCCAGTAGTATAACGGGGGGCCGAAGAAACACCATATATTTT
clone_size: NA; d_call: TRBD1; v_call: TRBV4-1; j_call: TRBJ1-6; cdr3_aa: CASSQVGGQGASTLHF; cdr3_nt: TGCGCCAGCAGCCAAGTTGGGGGACAGGGGGCTTCGACCCTCCACTTT
clone_size: NA; d_call: TRBD2; v_call: TRBV7-3; j_call: TRBJ2-2; cdr3_aa: CASSLRGTSGNTGELFF; cdr3_nt: TGTGCCAGCAGCTTAAGGGGGACTAGCGGGAACACCGGGGAGCTGTTTTTT
clone_size: NA; d_call: NA; v_call: TRBV7-8; j_call: TRBJ1-1; cdr3_aa: CASSLLGTEAFF; cdr3_nt: TGTGCCAGCAGCTTACTCGGGACTGAAGCTTTCTTT
clone_size: NA; d_call: TRBD1; v_call: TRBV11-2; j_call: TRBJ1-3; cdr3_aa: CASSTSTGEYTIYF; cdr3_nt: TGTGCCAGCAGCACCTCGACAGGGGAGTACACCATATATTTT
clone_size: NA; d_call: NA; v_call: TRBV4-1; j_call: TRBJ2-1; cdr3_aa: CASSQEVALSYNEQFF; cdr3_nt: TGCGCCAGCAGCCAAGAGGTAGCGCTCTCCTACAATGAGCAGTTCTTC
clone_size: NA; d_call: NA; v_call: TRBV5-4; j_call: TRBJ2-1; cdr3_aa: CASSLGSPSSYNEQFF; cdr3_nt: TGTGCCAGCAGCTTGGGATCTCCCAGCTCCTACAATGAGCAGTTCTTC
clone_size: NA; d_call: TRBD1; v_call: TRBV28; j_call: TRBJ1-3; cdr3_aa: CASRSGQGNTIYF; cdr3_nt: TGTGCCAGCAGATCGGGACAGGGAAACACCATATATTTT
clone_size: NA; d_call: NA; v_call: TRBV5-6; j_call: TRBJ2-2; cdr3_aa: CASSLRRGPPGELFF; cdr3_nt: TGTGCCAGCAGCTTGCGCAGGGGCCCTCCCGGGGAGCTGTTTTTT
clone_size: NA; d_call: TRBD1; v_call: TRBV6-1; j_call: TRBJ1-2; cdr3_aa: CASGEADAGGGQDTF; cdr3_nt: TGTGCCAGCGGTGAAGCTGACGCAGGGGGCGGACAAGACACCTTC
clone_size: NA; d_call: TRBD1; v_call: TRBV28; j_call: TRBJ1-5; cdr3_aa: CASSRGQNSNQPQHF; cdr3_nt: TGTGCCAGCAGTCGGGGACAGAATAGCAATCAGCCCCAGCATTTT
clone_size: NA; d_call: TRBD2; v_call: TRBV30; j_call: TRBJ2-1; cdr3_aa: CAWSLDLADNEQFF; cdr3_nt: TGTGCCTGGAGCCTGGATCTAGCGGACAATGAGCAGTTCTTC
clone_size: NA; d_call: TRBD2; v_call: TRBV6-5; j_call: TRBJ2-7; cdr3_aa: CASDSGGEYF; cdr3_nt: TGTGCCAGCGACTCGGGAGGAGAGTACTTC
clone_size: NA; d_call: TRBD1; v_call: TRBV7-9; j_call: TRBJ1-5; cdr3_aa: CASSRTTGQGGNQPQHF; cdr3_nt: TGTGCCAGCAGCCGCACGACTGGACAGGGGGGCAATCAGCCCCAGCATTTT
clone_size: NA; d_call: TRBD1; v_call: TRBV5-6; j_call: TRBJ1-5; cdr3_aa: CASSFGQGIGQPQHF; cdr3_nt: TGTGCCAGCAGCTTCGGACAGGGGATAGGGCAGCCCCAGCATTTT
clone_size: NA; d_call: NA; v_call: TRBV6-1; j_call: TRBJ1-2; cdr3_aa: CASSESGNYGYTF; cdr3_nt: TGTGCCAGCAGTGAGAGCGGAAACTATGGCTACACCTTC
clone_size: few; d_call: TRBD2; v_call: TRBV6-5; j_call: TRBJ2-1; cdr3_aa: CASSYSTSGSPNEQFF; cdr3_nt: TGTGCCAGCAGTTACTCGACGAGCGGGAGTCCCAATGAGCAGTTCTTC
clone_size: NA; d_call: TRBD1; v_call: TRBV6-2/TRBV6-3; j_call: TRBJ2-2; cdr3_aa: CASSHKTGADTGELFF; cdr3_nt: TGTGCCAGCAGTCACAAGACAGGGGCGGACACCGGGGAGCTGTTTTTT
clone_size: NA; d_call: NA; v_call: TRBV27; j_call: TRBJ1-1; cdr3_aa: CASSLGGGVTEAFF; cdr3_nt: TGTGCCAGCAGTTTGGGCGGGGGGGTCACTGAAGCTTTCTTT
clone_size: NA; d_call: TRBD1; v_call: TRBV2; j_call: TRBJ1-2; cdr3_aa: CASSGGTVPGYTF; cdr3_nt: TGTGCCAGCAGTGGAGGGACAGTTCCTGGCTACACCTTC
clone_size: NA; d_call: TRBD2; v_call: TRBV7-8; j_call: TRBJ2-7; cdr3_aa: CASSFGRASSYEQYF; cdr3_nt: TGTGCCAGCAGCTTCGGGAGGGCCAGTTCCTACGAGCAGTACTTC
clone_size: NA; d_call: NA; v_call: TRBV2; j_call: TRBJ1-2; cdr3_aa: CASSEARGQSYGYTF; cdr3_nt: TGTGCCAGCAGTGAAGCGCGAGGACAAAGCTATGGCTACACCTTC
clone_size: once; d_call: NA; v_call: TRBV5-5; j_call: TRBJ1-3; cdr3_aa: CASSSSQGPGNTIYF; cdr3_nt: TGTGCCAGCAGCTCCTCCCAGGGGCCGGGAAACACCATATATTTT
clone_size: NA; d_call: NA; v_call: TRBV27; j_call: TRBJ1-6; cdr3_aa: CASGVLAGTNSPLHF; cdr3_nt: TGTGCCAGCGGGGTCCTGGCAGGGACAAATTCACCCCTCCACTTT
clone_size: once; d_call: NA; v_call: TRBV11-1; j_call: TRBJ2-7; cdr3_aa: CASSSDRSGVQYF; cdr3_nt: TGTGCCAGCAGCTCTGACCGAAGCGGAGTCCAGTACTTC
clone_size: NA; d_call: TRBD1; v_call: TRBV4-1; j_call: TRBJ1-3; cdr3_aa: CASSRSWTGRSGNTIYF; cdr3_nt: TGCGCCAGCAGCCGATCGTGGACAGGACGCTCTGGAAACACCATATATTTT